This T cell receptor beta chain was observed in a study of early T cells in non-severe SARS-CoV-2 infection. In the study overall: Unsorted whole-blood RNA was sequenced in bulk, leaving chains unpaired. Study-wide results and caveats: VDJdb matches were skewed toward anti-spike CD8 T cell responses.

Note on this clonotype: Its antigen is unidentified.

Individual cDNA molecules were tagged with unique molecular identifiers. One entry per CDR3 protein, called by TCRdb with MiXCR from the 5' RACE reads. The table lists about 76,000 distinct CDR3 sequences, roughly 16% of them singletons, with approximately 12% in the top ten. Trimming pared 3 bases from V and 1 base from J, leaving 13 bases between. The germline V gene has CDR1 KGHSH and CDR2 LQKENI. The CDR3 totals 16 residues. This chain connects TRBV18 to TRBJ1-3, with D uncertain. The specimen sequenced was whole blood. The origin of this receptor is an adult who was a healthcare worker with PCR-confirmed SARS-CoV-2 infection or an uninfected control (not recorded which). Written as DNA, the CDR3 is TGTGCCAGCTCACCTGTGAGTTGGGAGTCTGGAAACACCATATATTTT. Residues: CASSPVSWESGNTIYF.